These 20 T cell receptor beta chains came from one sample sequenced in a study of tissue T cells after allogeneic stem cell transplantation. Sequencing used immunoSEQ multiplex PCR; TCRdb keeps in-frame clones, though not all of them. The sample has 2,500 or so clones, 62% seen once. Sequencing was performed on gut tissue. These receptors all come from a female BALB/c mouse in good health. MHC haplotype here: H2-d.

Remarks on this clone: Genes and germline come from the mouse. The CDR3 end is not reached by the read, which stops 1 residue before it; the germline J gene fills it in. This chain uses TRBV13-1 with TRBJ2-4, with TRBD2 matching 11 bases. Trimming at V came to 7 bases and at J to 0 bases, leaving 4 bases not matched to a gene. The CDR3 has 15 amino acids. From germline, CDR1 is NSHNY and CDR2 SYGAGN. CDR3 amino acids: CASSTGGASQNTLYF. The CDR3 DNA, read in part, is TGTGCCAGCTCAACTGGGGGGGCTAGTCAAAACACCTTGTAC.

Comment on this clone: Gene names and germline refer to mouse. The read falls 1 residue short of the CDR3 end, and the missing part is taken from the germline J gene. The gene calls are TRBV13-2 and TRBJ2-2, with 9 bases fitting TRBD1. The germline V gene encodes CDR1 NNHNN and CDR2 SYGAGS (reference sequence). J lost 2 bases, V lost 2 bases, and 1 base had no gene match. The CDR3 has 15 residues. The DNA read from the CDR3 is TGTGCCAGCGGTGAGACAGGGGGGAACACCGGGCAGCTCTAC. Its translation: CASGETGGNTGQLY. In full, the CDR3 is CASGETGGNTGQLYF.

This clone has just a few counts. The germline and genes are mouse ones. The missing CDR3 end, 1 residue past where the read stops, is filled in from the germline J gene. This sequence joins TRBV13-2 and TRBJ2-7; TRBD2 agrees at 10 bases. Germline V gene sequence: CDR1 NNHNN, CDR2 SYGAGS (reference sequence). This CDR3 comprises 13 residues. The junction had 0 bases not matched to a gene; V was cut back by 2 bases and J by 4 bases. The sequenced part of the CDR3 DNA is TGTGCCAGCGGTGAGGACTGGGGGTATGAACAGTAC. Protein sequence: CASGEDWGYEQY. The CDR3 in full is CASGEDWGYEQYF.

With respect to this clone: The genes and germline here are from mouse. The read terminates 1 residue ahead of where the CDR3 ends, so the germline J gene completes it. The chain joins TRBV3 to TRBJ1-3; D gene ambiguous. Germline V gene data show CDR1 as SNHLY and CDR2 as FYNGKV (reference sequence). Trimming cost V 0 bases and J 0 bases, with 6 bases left between them. The CDR3 extends over 15 amino acids. The covered CDR3 bases are TGTGCCAGCAGCTTAGCAGGGTTTTCTGGAAATACGCTCTAT. Its protein is CASSLAGFSGNTLY. In full, the CDR3 is CASSLAGFSGNTLYF.

In the case of this clone: Gene names denote mouse genes. Sequencing ends 1 residue short of the CDR3 end; the germline J gene provides the rest. The rearrangement joins TRBV20 to TRBJ2-3; a possible D gene is TRBD1 (5 bases). Germline assignment: CDR1 GFQATS and CDR2 STVNSAI. The CDR3 extends over 13 amino acids. V was trimmed by 3 bases and J by 1 base, leaving 8 bases between them. The CDR3: CGASQGGAETLYF. The CDR3 bases that were read are TGTGGTGCTAGTCAGGGAGGTGCAGAAACGCTGTAT.

This clone was seen more than once but under ten times. Genes and germline are mouse. The read comes to an end 1 residue before the CDR3 does, leaving the germline J gene to fill in the end. The chain has TRBV24 and TRBJ2-7; 7 bases are shared with TRBD1. Germline assignment: CDR1 KGHTA and CDR2 FRNEEI. V lost 4 bases to trimming and J lost 4 bases; unmatched junction nucleotides: 1. The CDR3 sequence is 12 residues long. CDR3 in amino acids: CASSPTGYEQYF. The DNA read from the CDR3 is TGTGCCAGCAGTCCGACAGGGTATGAACAGTAC.

Turning to this clone: One end of the junction is discordant with germline, which a read error may explain. Any gene name here is a mouse gene name. The read ends 1 residue before the CDR3 terminus; that terminus is restored from the germline J gene. The genes are TRBV13-2 and TRBJ2-7, with 10 bases lining up with TRBD2. The CDR3 covers 14 residues. CDR1 and CDR2 from the germline V gene are NNHNN and SYGAGS (reference sequence). The CDR3 protein is CASSDHWGGYEQYF. The CDR3 bases that were read are TGTGCCAGCAGTGATCACTGGGGGGGCTATGAACAGTAC.

As for this clone: These gene names are mouse names. The read gets to within 1 residue of the CDR3 end, and the germline J gene fills in the rest. V is TRBV20 and J is TRBJ2-7; no firm D call. The CDR3 has 12 residues. Looked up from germline, CDR1 is GFQATS and CDR2 is STVNSAI. Deletions cut 0 bases from V and 4 bases from J, with 7 bases between. This CDR3 reads CGARDRTYEQYF. Partial CDR3 DNA: TGTGGTGCTAGGGACAGAACTTATGAACAGTAC.

In regard to this clone: The genes and germline here are from mouse. CDR3 region: CASGDRTGGDTQYF. CDR3 bases read: TGTGCCAGCGGTGATAGGACTGGGGGGGACACCCAGTAC. The V and J genes are TRBV13-2 and TRBJ2-5; 11 bases line up with TRBD2. The DNA ends 1 residue before the CDR3 does, and the rest of the CDR3 is filled in from the germline J gene. Unmatched junction bases numbered 1, after V lost 1 base and J lost 6 bases. CDR1 and CDR2 (germline): NNHNN, SYGAGS (reference sequence). This CDR3 has 14 amino acids.

As concerns this clone: Gene names and germline match the mouse. The read ends 1 residue shy of where the CDR3 ends; the end is completed using the germline J gene. The genes are TRBV3 and TRBJ2-3, with TRBD2 matching over 10 bases. The germline V gene has CDR1 SNHLY and CDR2 FYNGKV (reference sequence). There are 15 residues in the CDR3. Trimming took 5 bases from V and 4 from J; bases not matched to a gene: 6. CDR3 loop: CASSHRDWGSETLYF. The sequenced CDR3 bases are TGTGCCAGCAGCCACCGGGACTGGGGATCAGAAACGCTGTAT.

This clone occurred once. The gene names here belong to mouse. The read ends 1 residue early relative to the CDR3; the germline J gene fills the gap. This chain uses TRBV4 with TRBJ2-4; TRBD2 matches at 12 bases. With V trimmed by 5 bases and J by 0 bases, 0 bases remained unmatched. This CDR3 is built from 15 residues. CDR1 LGHDT and CDR2 YNNKQL come from the germline V gene (reference sequence). The CDR3 bases that were read are TGTGCCAGCAGCGGGACTGGGGGGAGTCAAAACACCTTGTAC. Its translation: CASSGTGGSQNTLY. The entire CDR3 reads CASSGTGGSQNTLYF.

Concerning this clone: Gene names denote mouse genes. The CDR3 end lies 1 residue beyond the end of the read and is filled in from the germline J gene. This sequence joins TRBV13-1 and TRBJ1-1, with D possibly TRBD1 on 6 matching bases. V was shortened by 0 bases and J by 0 bases, with 9 bases between the two germline ends. Germline CDR1 and CDR2: NSHNY and SYGAGN. The CDR3 is 15 amino acids. CDR3 protein: CASSDVDSANTEVFF. The covered CDR3 bases are TGTGCCAGCAGTGATGTGGACAGCGCAAACACAGAAGTCTTC.

As for this clone: Mouse names are used for the genes. The CDR3 goes on 1 residue after the read ends, and that part is filled in from the germline J gene. The V and J genes are TRBV26 and TRBJ1-4, with D unresolved. The CDR3 sequence is 11 residues long. Between the trimmed V and J ends, which lost 6 bases and 2 bases, there was a span of 1 base. The germline V gene encodes CDR1 KGHPV and CDR2 FQNQEV (reference sequence). The part of the CDR3 DNA that was read is TGTGCCAGCAGGTCCAACGAAAGATTATTT. Translating gives CASRSNERLF. The entire CDR3 sequence reads CASRSNERLFF.

This clone was counted only a few times. Gene and germline names: mouse. The read ends 1 residue shy of where the CDR3 ends; the end is completed using the germline J gene. The chain uses TRBV5 and TRBJ1-4, with 8 bases fitting TRBD1. This CDR3 has 16 residues. Germline-derived CDR1 and CDR2 are LGHNA and YNLKQL (reference sequence). Trimming took 1 base from V and 0 from J; bases not matched to a gene: 1. The CDR3 DNA, read in part, is TGTGCCAGCAGCCAAGGACAGGGGATTTCCAACGAAAGATTATTT. Translation gives CASSQGQGISNERLF. The CDR3 reads in full as CASSQGQGISNERLFF.

Comment on this clone: The germline and genes are mouse ones. The sequence runs out 1 residue before the end of the CDR3; the remainder is reconstructed from the germline J gene. The rearrangement joins TRBV5 to TRBJ2-7, with 8 bases matching TRBD2. The junction had 5 bases not matched to a gene; V was cut back by 3 bases and J by 4 bases. This CDR3 is 14 amino acids long. Germline V gene data show CDR1 as LGHNA and CDR2 as YNLKQL (reference sequence). The CDR3 sequence is CASSQKLGDYEQYF. Partial CDR3 DNA: TGTGCCAGCAGCCAGAAACTGGGGGATTATGAACAGTAC.

As for this clone: Each gene name is a mouse one. The CDR3 end falls 1 residue outside the read, so it is completed with the germline J gene. This chain connects TRBV20 to TRBJ1-1; D remains unclear. Per the germline V gene, CDR1 is GFQATS and CDR2 is STVNSAI. There are 12 residues in the CDR3. Trimming took 2 bases from V and 1 from J, leaving 5 bases between them. CDR3 DNA (partial): TGTGGTGCTAGGCACAGAAACACAGAAGTCTTC. Protein sequence: CGARHRNTEVF. The full CDR3 sequence reads CGARHRNTEVFF.

As regards this clone: The genes are named according to mouse. The DNA ends 1 residue before the CDR3 does, and the rest of the CDR3 is filled in from the germline J gene. The chain is built from TRBV1 and TRBJ2-7, with 10 bases aligning to TRBD1. This CDR3 has 15 residues. From germline, CDR1 is NSQYPW and CDR2 LRSPGD (reference sequence). V trimming: 2 bases; J trimming: 1 base; junction bases outside the gene matches: 2. CDR3 sequence: CTCSAPGQGSYEQYF. CDR3 bases read: TGCACCTGCAGTGCACCGGGACAGGGGTCCTATGAACAGTAC.

Worth noting for this clone: The listed genes are named as in mouse. The read ends 1 residue before the CDR3 terminus; that terminus is restored from the germline J gene. The J gene is TRBJ2-3, the V gene TRBV29, with 7 bases fitting TRBD1. This CDR3 is 16 amino acids long. Germline V gene lookup returns CDR1 MSHET and CDR2 SYDVDS. V trimming: 4 bases; J trimming: 0 bases; junction bases outside the gene matches: 7. CDR3 bases read: TGTGCTAGCAGTTCCGGGACAGAACATAGTGCAGAAACGCTGTAT. Residues: CASSSGTEHSAETLY. In full, the CDR3 reads CASSSGTEHSAETLYF.

Concerning this clone itself: Any gene name here is a mouse gene name. Read data end 1 residue before the CDR3 end; the end is taken from the germline J gene. The rearrangement joins TRBV19 to TRBJ2-7, with 9 nucleotides matching TRBD1. The CDR3 is 14 amino acids. J was trimmed by 2 bases and V by 5 bases; bases with no gene match: 5. Germline CDR1 and CDR2: FNHDT and SITEND (reference sequence). The CDR3 loop is CASRLRDRAYEQYF. The part of the CDR3 DNA that was read is TGTGCCAGCAGACTCCGGGACAGGGCCTATGAACAGTAC.

On this clone: Mouse gene names apply. The CDR3 end lies 1 residue beyond the end of the read and is filled in from the germline J gene. This sequence joins TRBV15 and TRBJ1-4; possible D gene TRBD1, 6 bases. The germline V gene encodes CDR1 SGHND and CDR2 FRSKSL. This CDR3 comprises 16 residues. V gave up 5 bases and J gave up 2 bases, with 15 bases separating them. The part of the CDR3 DNA that was read is TGTGCCAGCAGTCTTTGCCCGGGACAATCCAACGAAAGATTATTT. Translation: CASSLCPGQSNERLF. The CDR3 reads in full as CASSLCPGQSNERLFF.